A single sample is the source of the 24 T cell receptor beta chains below, sequenced in a study of cytomegalovirus exposure and HLA in healthy donors. Measured with immunoSEQ multiplex PCR; TCRdb has only the in-frame clones, and not every one. The sample shows under 250,000 clones, just over 90% of them seen only once. Sequences were obtained from PBMCs. Source of these receptors: a woman aged 18 to 35 in good health and CMV-seronegative.

This clone was detected a few times. Here the CDR3 reads CASSLFLRGNYGYTF. CDR3 DNA sequence: TGTGCCAGCAGCTTGTTCCTGCGCGGGAACTATGGCTACACCTTC. V usage is TRBV5-5 and J usage is TRBJ1-2; no firm D call. The CDR3 covers 15 residues. Germline V gives CDR1 SGHKS, CDR2 YYEKEE (reference sequence). The germline V and J ends were trimmed by 1 base and 2 bases, with 12 bases remaining between them.

The sample holds one count of this clone. The gene calls are TRBV2 and TRBJ1-5, with D unclear. Trimming shortened V by 6 bases and J by 5 bases, and 11 bases separated the two germline ends. This CDR3 contains 13 residues. Germline CDR1 and CDR2: SNHLY and FYNNEI. The CDR3 is CASSLEGYQPQHF. CDR3 coding DNA: TGTGCCAGCAGCCTCGAGGGTTATCAGCCCCAGCATTTT.

The chain employs TRBV28 and TRBJ2-1; D perhaps matches TRBD2 (6 bases). Germline CDR1 MDHEN, CDR2 SYDVKM. This CDR3 is 15 amino acids long. The V end lost 4 bases, the J end lost 6 bases, and 16 bases lay between the germline ends. CDR3 loop: CASSSTAGTGNEQFF. CDR3 in DNA: TGTGCCAGCAGTTCAACGGCGGGAACCGGCAATGAGCAGTTCTTC.

The chain carries TRBV13 and TRBJ2-7; 7 bases fit TRBD1. V gave up 5 bases and J gave up 3 bases; unmatched junction bases: 7. In germline, CDR1 is PRHDT, CDR2 FYEKMQ (reference sequence). This CDR3 is 14 amino acids long. Here the CDR3 DNA reads TGTGCCAGCAGCCCGAGGGACAGTTACTACGAGCAGTACTTC. It specifies CASSPRDSYYEQYF.

The V call is TRBV30, the J call TRBJ2-1; 13 bases are a match to TRBD2. With 2 bases clipped from V and 1 base from J, the junction kept 5 bases outside the gene matches. The CDR3 is 17 amino acids. Germline CDR1 is GTSNPN and CDR2 is SVGIG (reference sequence). CDR3 in DNA: TGTGCCTGGAGTCCACCGGGACTAGCGGGATCCTACAATGAGCAGTTCTTC. This gives the protein CAWSPPGLAGSYNEQFF.

The genes are TRBV6-5 and TRBJ2-4, with a possible D match to TRBD2 (6 bases). Trimming removed 3 bases at V and 8 bases at J, with 17 bases between. The germline V gene has CDR1 MNHEY and CDR2 SVGAGI. The CDR3 is 15 amino acids. Written as DNA, the CDR3 is TGTGCCAGCAGTTATGGCGGGTGGGGGGAGGACATTCAGTACTTC. Translating gives CASSYGGWGEDIQYF.

The V gene is TRBV30, the J gene TRBJ1-2; TRBD1 agrees at 10 bases. The length of the CDR3 is 18 residues. The trim removed 6 bases at V and 4 bases at J, leaving 20 bases unmatched. The germline V gene has CDR1 GTSNPN and CDR2 SVGIG (reference sequence). The CDR3 region has the DNA TGTGCCTGCTCCCTCCCCGCGGGACAGGGGAGGAGGGGCTATGGCTACACCTTC. Translation: CACSLPAGQGRRGYGYTF. Filled out from reference TRBV30 and TRBJ1-2, the complete variable domain reads SQTIHQWPATLVQPVGSPLSLECTVEGTSNPNLYWYRQAAGRGLQLLFYSVGIGQISSEVPQNLSASRPQDRQFILSSKKLLLSDSGFYLCACSLPAGQGRRGYGYTFGSGTRLTVV.

CDR3 sequence reads: CACERESSYEQYF. The CDR3 DNA is TGTGCCTGCGAGCGGGAGTCCTCCTACGAGCAGTACTTC. This sequence joins TRBV30 and TRBJ2-7; 8 positions match TRBD2. V was pared by 6 bases and J by 0 bases, with 4 bases of the junction left unmatched. CDR1 and CDR2 (germline): GTSNPN, SVGIG (reference sequence). The CDR3 consists of 13 residues. The entire variable domain, with the rest obtained from reference TRBV30 and TRBJ2-7, is as follows: SQTIHQWPATLVQPVGSPLSLECTVEGTSNPNLYWYRQAAGRGLQLLFYSVGIGQISSEVPQNLSASRPQDRQFILSSKKLLLSDSGFYLCACERESSYEQYFGPGTRLTVT.

This chain links TRBV7-6 with TRBJ2-3, with 10 bases aligning to TRBD2. V shed 4 bases and J 1 base; nucleotides not matched to a gene: 5. CDR1 is SGHVS and CDR2 is FNYEAQ in the germline V gene. The CDR3 extends over 16 amino acids. The CDR3 loop is CASSSASGSGTDTQYF. In DNA, the CDR3 is TGTGCCAGCAGCTCGGCTAGCGGGAGTGGCACAGATACGCAGTATTTT.

The V gene is TRBV6-1, the J gene TRBJ1-2; 9 bases map to TRBD1. The CDR3 runs 11 residues. J gave up 6 bases and V 8 bases, and 1 base lay outside the gene matches. The V gene's germline CDR1 is MNHNS and CDR2 SASEGT. The CDR3, as DNA: TGTGCCAGCGGGACAGGGAATGGCTACACCTTC. Translated: CASGTGNGYTF.

The chain is built from TRBV30 and TRBJ2-1; TRBD1 matches 9 bases. Per germline, CDR1 GTSNPN and CDR2 SVGIG (reference sequence). The CDR3 runs to 15 residues. The trim removed 2 bases at V and 0 bases at J, leaving 2 bases unmatched. The CDR3 spells CAWSQDRGSYNEQFF. DNA of the CDR3: TGTGCCTGGAGTCAGGACAGGGGCTCCTACAATGAGCAGTTCTTC.

V gene TRBV29-1 combines with J gene TRBJ2-3; TRBD2 might be the D (6 bases). V was clipped by 3 bases and J by 0 bases, with 19 bases between them. Germline values: CDR1 SQVTM, CDR2 ANQGSEA. This CDR3 region has 17 residues. Here the CDR3 DNA reads TGCAGCGTTGATGGGACTCATAGGGACCTCAGCACAGATACGCAGTATTTT. Protein sequence: CSVDGTHRDLSTDTQYF.

The chain recombines TRBV19 with TRBJ1-2, with 9 bases that match TRBD1. Germline-derived CDR1 and CDR2 are LNHDA and SQIVND (reference sequence). There are 14 residues in the CDR3. The junction had 9 bases not matched to a gene; V was cut back by 7 bases and J by 6 bases. CDR3 sequence reads: CASIGDREDNGYTF. The CDR3 bases are TGTGCCAGTATCGGGGACAGGGAGGATAATGGCTACACCTTC.

The rearrangement links TRBV29-1 to TRBJ1-5; D remains unclear. This CDR3 has 12 residues. The V end was cut by 6 bases, the J end by 2 bases, with 8 bases between. From germline, CDR1 is SQVTM and CDR2 ANQGSEA. The CDR3 region is CSVGEGNQPQHF. The CDR3, as DNA: TGCAGCGTCGGGGAGGGCAATCAGCCCCAGCATTTT. The variable domain in full, completed from reference TRBV29-1 and TRBJ1-5, reads SAVISQKPSRDICQRGTSLTIQCQVDSQVTMMFWYRQQPGQSLTLIATANQGSEATYESGFVIDKFPISRPNLTFSTLTVSNMSPEDSSIYLCSVGEGNQPQHFGDGTRLSIL.

The chain links TRBV13 to TRBJ2-2, with 7 bases aligning to TRBD1. V lost 5 bases to trimming and J lost 6 bases; unmatched junction nucleotides: 12. Germline CDR1 is PRHDT and CDR2 is FYEKMQ (reference sequence). The CDR3 spans 16 residues. CDR3 DNA: TGTGCCAGCAGCGTGACAGGGCGCCCAGCGGCCGGGGAGCTGTTTTTT. Translating gives CASSVTGRPAAGELFF.

This rearrangement joins TRBV28 to TRBJ2-2; D unclear. V dropped 6 bases and J dropped 7 bases, with 6 bases sitting between them. Germline CDR1 reads MDHEN; CDR2 reads SYDVKM. The CDR3 is 11 residues long. The CDR3 DNA reads TGTGCCAGCAGGTTCGGCGGGGAGCTGTTTTTT. Protein: CASRFGGELFF.

The gene calls are TRBV7-6 and TRBJ1-3, with 11 bases lining up with TRBD1. There are 18 residues in the CDR3. Germline lookup yields CDR1 SGHVS and CDR2 FNYEAQ. V gave up 3 bases and J gave up 1 base; unmatched junction bases: 8. The CDR3 nucleotides read TGTGCCAGCAGCTTGAGGGGACAGGGGGGAACTTCTGGAAACACCATATATTTT. Translation gives CASSLRGQGGTSGNTIYF.

This chain links TRBV18 with TRBJ2-5, with a weak D call TRBD2 (6 bases). The CDR3 length is 14 residues. CDR1 and CDR2 from the germline V gene are KGHSH and LQKENI. The V end was cut by 0 bases, the J end by 2 bases, with 7 bases between. CDR3 residues: CASSPPGLQETQYF. The CDR3 region has the DNA TGTGCCAGCTCACCACCGGGACTGCAAGAGACCCAGTACTTC. Drawing the rest from reference TRBV18 and TRBJ2-5, the complete variable domain is NAGVMQNPRHLVRRRGQEARLRCSPMKGHSHVYWYRQLPEEGLKFMVYLQKENIIDESGMPKERFSAEFPKEGPSILRIQQVVRGDSAAYFCASSPPGLQETQYFGPGTRLLVL.

The chain joins TRBV5-1 to TRBJ2-1, with TRBD2 matching 12 bases. Losses at the gene ends were 2 bases for V and 1 base for J; bases not matched to a gene: 13. The CDR3 runs to 20 residues. CDR1 and CDR2 from the germline V gene are SGHRS and YFSETQ. CDR3 coding DNA: TGCGCCAGCAGCTTAGAACCCGCTAGCGGGAGGGCCGGGTCCTACAATGAGCAGTTCTTC. This gives the protein CASSLEPASGRAGSYNEQFF. Full variable domain (outside the CDR3, taken from reference TRBV5-1 and TRBJ2-1): KAGVTQTPRYLIKTRGQQVTLSCSPISGHRSVSWYQQTPGQGLQFLFEYFSETQRNKGNFPGRFSGRQFSNSRSEMNVSTLELGDSALYLCASSLEPASGRAGSYNEQFFGPGTRLTVL.

V usage is TRBV2 and J usage is TRBJ2-5; possible D gene TRBD2, 6 bases. The CDR3 runs 13 residues. Germline lookup yields CDR1 SNHLY and CDR2 FYNNEI. The V gene lost 6 bases and the J gene lost 2 bases, with 10 bases spanning the gap. The CDR3 DNA is TGTGCCAGCAGGGGGGGAACTCAAGAGACCCAGTACTTC. Translating gives CASRGGTQETQYF.

This clone is a singleton in its sample. Here the CDR3 DNA reads TGCGCCAGCAGCTCGGCTATTAAGGGGTCCGGAAACACCATATATTTT. Translation: CASSSAIKGSGNTIYF. J is TRBJ1-3 and V is TRBV5-1; maybe TRBD1 (5 bases). Germline-derived CDR1 and CDR2 are SGHRS and YFSETQ. V gave up 3 bases and J gave up 4 bases, with 17 bases separating them. The CDR3 runs 16 residues.

V and J are TRBV19 and TRBJ2-1, with 8 bases aligning to TRBD1. Germline loops: CDR1 LNHDA, CDR2 SQIVND (reference sequence). The trim removed 0 bases at V and 1 base at J, leaving 2 bases unmatched. The CDR3 totals 16 residues. DNA for the CDR3: TGTGCCAGTAGTATAGACACAGGGGGTTCCTACAATGAGCAGTTCTTC. Translation: CASSIDTGGSYNEQFF.

This clone was detected only a few times. V and J are TRBV5-1 and TRBJ1-3; D not certain. Trimming cost V 0 bases and J 0 bases, with 7 bases left between them. Germline lookup yields CDR1 SGHRS and CDR2 YFSETQ. CDR3 length: 15 residues. The CDR3 loop reads CASSLEAASGNTIYF. The CDR3 DNA follows: TGCGCCAGCAGCTTGGAAGCGGCCTCTGGAAACACCATATATTTT.

The rearrangement links TRBV28 to TRBJ1-2; 9 bases agree with TRBD1. Trimming at V came to 4 bases and at J to 7 bases, leaving 13 bases not matched to a gene. This CDR3 is built from 16 residues. CDR1 is MDHEN, CDR2 SYDVKM, per germline. CDR3 DNA: TGTGCCAGCAGTTCCCCGATCCAACAGGGGGCGGGTGGCTACACCTTC. Translating gives CASSSPIQQGAGGYTF.